This TCR beta chain was found in a study of memory CD4+ T cells and cytomegalovirus serostatus. General study findings and limits: Repertoires predicted CMV serostatus with median bootstrapped AUC of approximately 0.94. CD4+ memory repertoires contained about 40% of the 164 reported CMV TCRbeta sequences.

Concerning this clone: As yet, its antigen is unknown.

Measured with immunoSEQ multiplex PCR; TCRdb has only the in-frame clones, and not every one. The sample yields about 50,000 clones, approximately 83% seen once. Looked up from germline, CDR1 is MDHEN and CDR2 is SYDVKM. The CDR3 covers 17 residues. J was trimmed by 3 bases and V by 6 bases; bases with no gene match: 9. The sort gate was single viable CD3+CD4+CD8-CD45RO+ cells for memory CD4+ T cells. Serostatus was set by detecting CMV pp150, pp28, p38, p52 IgG. The sequencing input was memory CD4+ T cells from blood. This clonotype was obtained from an adult in good health and CMV-seronegative. This chain links TRBV28 with TRBJ2-2; 11 bases agree with TRBD2. In DNA form, the CDR3 reads TGTGCCAGCAGCAAGATAGCGGGGGGGCTTTACACCGGGGAGCTGTTTTTT. As protein: CASSKIAGGLYTGELFF.